The TCR beta chain described here comes from a study of blood T cell repertoires in COVID-19 (dated by TCRdb to about 2020). About the study as a whole: Samples covering the acute and convalescent phases of COVID-19 were provided by collaborators in the United States, Italy and Spain. The material from the prospective study consisted of cDNA or gDNA derived from T cells, B-cell-depleted T cells, or PBMCs. The dataset comprised deeply sampled blood TCRbeta repertoires from subjects exposed to, actively infected with, or recovered from COVID-19. The repertoires were released in a freely available public database meant as a resource for research on the immune response to SARS-CoV-2. Samples came from the ongoing ImmuneRACE study (first 160 participants) plus 1,254 subjects from 6 global collaborators. A de-identified subject ID, COVID-19 status, age in years and sex were almost always included in the sample metadata. Where HLA class I and class II types were available, the types were taken from metadata supplied by the sample provider, not from assay-based typing. Overall study outcomes, separate from this receptor: The quantity of clinical and demographic metadata differed by source and by participant and was supplied without curation.

Notes on this clone: Its antigen is currently not known. The input lacks base qualities; no much larger clone sits a single base away.

TCRbeta CDR3 regions were amplified from genomic DNA by means of the immunoSEQ Assay, a bias-controlled multiplex PCR. The authors' pipeline ran thus. Within the assay, amplification of reference gene primers was used to estimate how many nucleated cells each sample contained. To quantify the absolute abundance of each unique TCRbeta CDR3 rearrangement, sequence reads were collapsed and filtered. Productive Simpson clonality was computed per sample as the square root of Simpson's diversity index over productive rearrangements. TCRdb holds this immuneACCESS table with in-frame rearrangements only. Some clones are missing; in checked studies, unresolved V genes explain under half, and the rest has no known cause. That table furnishes V, J and clone size, whereas the DNA furnished D and trimming. The sample table records around 380,000 clones; around 87% of these occur just once. 1.3% of the sample is in the top ten clones.

From a lookup of the germline V gene, CDR1 and CDR2 are SGHNT and YENEEA. Its CDR3 holds 14 amino acids, cysteine through phenylalanine. The DNA shown is the 42-base CDR3, in frame from base 1. Trimming takes 5 bases off V and 3 bases off J; junction bases not matched to a gene: 6. Enrolling through a virtual design, the prospective study's participants ranged in age from roughly 18 to 89 years and lived across roughly 24 United States geographic areas. In the prospective study, participants were assigned to cohorts based on the clinical history participants reported in a screening survey and a study questionnaire. For ImmuneRACE Cohort 3, a participant was defined as recovered based on two consecutive negative NP/OP PCR tests, clearance by a healthcare professional, or resolution of symptoms. Mobile phlebotomists in the prospective study collected whole blood, serum and a nasopharyngeal or oropharyngeal swab from every participant. Additional blood draws and questionnaires over an approximately 2-month period could optionally be provided by prospective study participants. Prospective study blood samples were shipped either frozen or at room temperature before DNA extraction.

The receptor's source is a man younger than 45 who had recovered from COVID-19. The sequenced sample consisted of PBMCs or T cells enriched from blood (not recorded which). The rearrangement combines TRBV11-3 with TRBJ2-5; TRBD1 aligns with 7 central bases. CDR3 protein: CASSRSDREETQYF. The nucleotide sequence reads as follows: TGTGCCAGCAGCCGCTCCGACAGGGAAGAGACCCAGTACTTC.